Detailed here is one T cell receptor (beta chain). Its antigen is still unknown. TCRdb called the 5' RACE reads again in MiXCR, with one record for every CDR3 protein. The repertoire has 400,000 or so distinct CDR3 sequences, 25% to 30% of them found once; the top ten carry 0.85% to 1%. The entry originates in a study of CD8 T cells in ankylosing spondylitis. Study-wide results and limits: A TCR beta motif of fewer than ten highly homologous variants seemed to mark ankylosing spondylitis blood.

The source is a male donor with ankylosing spondylitis. The sequenced material came from blood, either unsorted or a sorted T cell fraction (not recorded which).

CDR3 in amino acids: CASSPKQGRGSTDTQYF. The CDR3 bases are TGTGCCAGCAGCCCAAAACAGGGGCGTGGGAGCACAGATACGCAGTATTTT. The rearrangement uses TRBV13 and TRBJ2-3; TRBD1 matches 7 bases. V lost 5 bases and J lost 0; bases outside the gene matches: 11. The germline gives CDR1 PRHDT, CDR2 FYEKMQ (reference sequence). The CDR3 loop spans 17 amino acids.